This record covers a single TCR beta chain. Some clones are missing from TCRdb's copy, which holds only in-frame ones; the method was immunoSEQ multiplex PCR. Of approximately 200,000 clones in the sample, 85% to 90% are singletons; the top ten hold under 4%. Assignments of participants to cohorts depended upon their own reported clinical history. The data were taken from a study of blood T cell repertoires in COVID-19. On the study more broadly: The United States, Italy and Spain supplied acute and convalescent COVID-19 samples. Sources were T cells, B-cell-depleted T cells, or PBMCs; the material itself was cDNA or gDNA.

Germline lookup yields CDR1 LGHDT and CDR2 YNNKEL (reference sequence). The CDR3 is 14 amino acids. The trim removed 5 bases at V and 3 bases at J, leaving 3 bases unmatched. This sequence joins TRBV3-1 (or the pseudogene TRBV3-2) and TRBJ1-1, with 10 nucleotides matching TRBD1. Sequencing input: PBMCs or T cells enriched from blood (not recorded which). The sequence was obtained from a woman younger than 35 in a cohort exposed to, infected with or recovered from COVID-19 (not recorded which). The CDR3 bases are TGTGCCAGCAGCGACAGGGGGCGGCACACTGAAGCTTTCTTT. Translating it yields CASSDRGRHTEAFF.